This passage covers 21 T cell receptor beta chains from one sample sequenced in a study of shared clonotypes between healthy human individuals. TCRdb keeps only in-frame clones here, not all; method: immunoSEQ multiplex PCR. The table includes about 490,000 clones, around 80% detected once. Material for sequencing was PBMCs. The receptors stem from a woman in her thirties or forties in good health. Some clones in this sample may be carry-over from other donors' samples.

The rearrangement joins TRBV10-3 to TRBJ2-1; tentatively, D is TRBD2 (5 bases). The length of the CDR3 is 15 residues. Between the trimmed V and J ends, which lost 4 bases and 0 bases, there was a span of 10 bases. The germline V gene encodes CDR1 ENHRY and CDR2 SYGVKD. This CDR3 reads CAISVLGSSYNEQFF. CDR3 in DNA: TGTGCCATCAGTGTGTTGGGGAGCTCCTACAATGAGCAGTTCTTC.

Notes on this clone: At the DNA level, this CDR3 is encoded by other sequences in the same sample as well. V gene TRBV2 combines with J gene TRBJ1-4, with D uncertain. The V end was cut by 3 bases, the J end by 7 bases, with 12 bases between. Germline assignment: CDR1 SNHLY and CDR2 FYNNEI. The CDR3 covers 14 residues. The CDR3 sequence: CASSDPGVGEKLFF. CDR3 DNA: TGTGCCAGCAGTGACCCCGGGGTGGGTGAAAAACTGTTTTTT.

The chain links TRBV5-4 to TRBJ2-6; no reliable D call. Looked up from germline, CDR1 is SGHNT and CDR2 is YYREEE (reference sequence). The V and J ends lost 5 bases and 0 bases respectively, with 9 bases between them. The CDR3 is 15 amino acids. CDR3 in amino acids: CASRGRVSGANVLTF. In nucleotides, the CDR3 is TGTGCCAGCAGGGGAAGGGTCTCTGGGGCCAACGTCCTGACTTTC.

The chain links TRBV6-5 to TRBJ2-1; 8 bases align to TRBD1. V shed 5 bases and J 3 bases; nucleotides not matched to a gene: 6. Looked up from germline, CDR1 is MNHEY and CDR2 is SVGAGI. This CDR3 contains 15 residues. CDR3 in amino acids: CASSTDRGNYNEQFF. Here the CDR3 DNA reads TGTGCCAGCAGTACTGACAGGGGCAACTACAATGAGCAGTTCTTC.

This clone was seen many times. J is TRBJ2-3 and V is TRBV7-2; TRBD2 matches at 7 bases. The CDR3 spans 14 residues. Germline V CDR1 and CDR2: SGHTA, FQGNSA. The ends lost 3 bases at V and 7 bases at J; junction bases unmatched: 7. CDR3 region: CASSFGGSSNTQYF. The CDR3 coding sequence is TGTGCCAGCAGCTTTGGCGGGAGTTCCAATACGCAGTATTTT.

The CDR3: CASSAWSSGEQYF. DNA of the CDR3: TGTGCCAGCAGTGCATGGAGCTCCGGCGAGCAGTACTTC. The genes are TRBV25-1 and TRBJ2-7, with D hard to call. V lost 4 bases, J lost 6 bases, and 13 bases lay in between. This CDR3 is 13 amino acids long. The germline CDR1 and CDR2 sequences are MGHDK and SYGVNS.

The gene calls are TRBV7-8 and TRBJ1-2; 10 bases map to TRBD1. With V trimmed by 4 bases and J by 5 bases, 7 bases remained unmatched. The CDR3 covers 15 residues. Germline V gives CDR1 SGHVS, CDR2 FQNEAQ. The DNA for the CDR3 is TGTGCCAGCAGCTATCTGACAGGGGGCGAATATGGCTACACCTTC. Translated: CASSYLTGGEYGYTF.

V gene TRBV5-4 combines with J gene TRBJ2-5; perhaps TRBD1 as D (5 bases). V was pared by 0 bases and J by 3 bases, with 12 bases between. CDR1 SGHNT and CDR2 YYREEE come from the germline V gene (reference sequence). There are 15 residues in the CDR3. The CDR3 coding sequence is TGTGCCAGCAGCTTGGAGACAGCGCCGGAAGAGACCCAGTACTTC. Encoded protein: CASSLETAPEETQYF.

The rearrangement joins TRBV6-4 to TRBJ1-1; D not certain. The germline CDR1 and CDR2 sequences are MRHNA and SNTAGT. Trimming removed 3 bases at V and 5 bases at J, with 10 bases between. The CDR3 totals 13 residues. The CDR3 loop is CASSELQGTEAFF. CDR3 nucleotides: TGTGCCAGCAGTGAACTCCAAGGGACTGAAGCTTTCTTT.

This clone occurred a few times. This chain links TRBV7-6 with TRBJ2-3, with 8 bases lining up with TRBD1. With V trimmed by 2 bases and J by 5 bases, 9 bases remained unmatched. Germline CDR1 SGHVS, CDR2 FNYEAQ. The CDR3 extends over 16 amino acids. Written as DNA, the CDR3 is TGTGCCAGCAGCTTATGGTCAGGGGGCTTTGTAGATACGCAGTATTTT. Translated: CASSLWSGGFVDTQYF.

The CDR3 nucleotides are TGTGCCAGCAGCTTAACAGGGGGTAACTATGGCTACACCTTC. Translation gives CASSLTGGNYGYTF. The V and J genes are TRBV11-2 and TRBJ1-2, with 8 bases aligning to TRBD1. There are 14 residues in the CDR3. V shed 2 bases, J shed 1 base, and the junction held 0 bases outside the gene matches. In germline, CDR1 is SGHAT, CDR2 FQNNGV.

With regard to this clone: Other DNA variants within this sample encode the same CDR3. The CDR3 here is CASRGTVNTEAFF. The CDR3 DNA reads as TGTGCCAGCAGAGGGACGGTGAACACTGAAGCTTTCTTT. This chain joins TRBV28 and TRBJ1-1; weak D call: TRBD1 (5 bases). V was trimmed by 6 bases and J by 0 bases, leaving 8 bases between them. CDR1 and CDR2 from the germline V gene are MDHEN and SYDVKM. This CDR3 contains 13 residues.

This chain joins TRBV27 and TRBJ2-5, with no clear D. The end of the DNA aligns better with TRBJ2-7, so the J call may be wrong. The CDR3 runs 13 residues. Germline assignment: CDR1 MNHEY and CDR2 SMNVEV (reference sequence). CDR3 protein: CASSPGSTYEQYF. CDR3 nucleotide sequence: TGTGCCAGCAGCCCGGGCTCCACCTACGAGCAGTACTTC.

V is TRBV28 and J is TRBJ1-2; tentatively, D is TRBD1 (6 bases). The V gene lost 3 bases and the J gene lost 4 bases, with 18 bases spanning the gap. The CDR3 sequence is 16 residues long. The germline V gene has CDR1 MDHEN and CDR2 SYDVKM. The CDR3 DNA is TGTGCCAGCAGTTTCTCTCTCGGGGGCGGGATCTATGGCTACACCTTC. Protein: CASSFSLGGGIYGYTF.

The chain couples TRBV5-4 to TRBJ1-3; a possible D gene is TRBD1 (6 bases). Germline CDR1 SGHNT, CDR2 YYREEE (reference sequence). The germline V and J ends were trimmed by 2 bases and 4 bases, with 13 bases remaining between them. The CDR3 length is 15 residues. The CDR3 loop reads CASSLRGGGGNTIYF. In nucleotides, the CDR3 is TGTGCCAGCAGCTTACGAGGGGGAGGAGGAAACACCATATATTTT. The variable domain in full, completed from reference TRBV5-4 and TRBJ1-3, reads ETGVTQSPTHLIKTRGQQVTLRCSSQSGHNTVSWYQQALGQGPQFIFQYYREEENGRGNFPPRFSGLQFPNYSSELNVNALELDDSALYLCASSLRGGGGNTIYFGEGSWLTVV.

The rearrangement links TRBV28 to TRBJ1-1, with D tentatively TRBD1 (6 bases). The germline V gene has CDR1 MDHEN and CDR2 SYDVKM. V was shortened by 7 bases and J by 7 bases, with 10 bases between the two germline ends. The CDR3 consists of 11 residues. The CDR3 sequence: CASKHRVEAFF. The CDR3 DNA sequence: TGTGCCAGCAAACACAGGGTTGAAGCTTTCTTT.

The rearrangement joins TRBV9 to TRBJ2-2; maybe TRBD2 (6 bases). With 4 bases removed from V and 2 bases from J, the gap between germline ends came to 12 bases. The germline gives CDR1 SGDLS, CDR2 YYNGEE. This CDR3 has 15 residues. The CDR3 DNA reads TGTGCCAGCAGCTTAGCGGTAGGAAACACCGGGGAGCTGTTTTTT. The encoded protein is CASSLAVGNTGELFF.

The genes are TRBV18 and TRBJ2-7; 11 bases are a match to TRBD1. CDR1 KGHSH and CDR2 LQKENI come from the germline V gene. The CDR3 consists of 15 residues. V gave up 0 bases and J gave up 3 bases; unmatched junction bases: 1. The CDR3 reads CASSPPGTGGYEQYF. In nucleotides, the CDR3 is TGTGCCAGCTCACCACCCGGGACAGGGGGCTACGAGCAGTACTTC.

The V and J genes are TRBV19 and TRBJ1-1, with D possibly being TRBD1 (6 bases). Germline-derived CDR1 and CDR2 are LNHDA and SQIVND (reference sequence). The CDR3 extends over 15 amino acids. V dropped 9 bases and J dropped 3 bases, with 20 bases sitting between them. CDR3 region: CASDEFQGTHTEAFF. For the CDR3, the DNA is TGTGCCAGCGATGAGTTCCAGGGGACCCACACTGAAGCTTTCTTT. Variable domain in full (rest from reference TRBV19 and TRBJ1-1): DGGITQSPKYLFRKEGQNVTLSCEQNLNHDAMYWYRQDPGQGLRLIYYSQIVNDFQKGDIAEGYSVSREKKESFPLTVTSAQKNPTAFYLCASDEFQGTHTEAFFGQGTRLTVV.

The chain combines TRBV9 with TRBJ2-4, with D possibly matching TRBD2 (6 bases). CDR3 size: 14 residues. Germline-derived CDR1 and CDR2 are SGDLS and YYNGEE. The germline V and J ends were trimmed by 2 bases and 5 bases, with 11 bases remaining between them. This CDR3 is CASSVGGTQNIQYF. CDR3 nucleotide sequence: TGTGCCAGCAGCGTCGGCGGGACCCAAAACATTCAGTACTTC.

The chain couples TRBV19 to TRBJ2-6; TRBD1 might be the D (5 bases). V shed 0 bases and J shed 2 bases, with 11 bases lying between them. The CDR3 contains 17 residues. Germline CDR1 and CDR2: LNHDA and SQIVND (reference sequence). CDR3 region: CASSIESTVTGANVLTF. CDR3 in DNA: TGTGCCAGTAGTATAGAGTCGACAGTGACTGGGGCCAACGTCCTGACTTTC.